This is a list of T cell receptor beta chains from one sample in a study of shared clonotypes between healthy human individuals. Sequencing used immunoSEQ multiplex PCR; TCRdb keeps in-frame clones, though not all of them. The sample has over a million clones, more than 95% seen once. The specimen sequenced was naive CD4+ T cells sorted from blood. These receptors all stem from a man in his thirties or forties in good health. Both conserved end residues are part of each CDR3. D genes are given only for firm matches. Clone size appears in some rows only: once, few, many, or a class for an expanded clone.

j_call clone_size d_call v_call cdr3_nt cdr3_aa
TRBJ2-4 . TRBD1 TRBV2 TGTGCCAGCAGTGCGACAGGGGGCGACATTCAGTACTTC CASSATGGDIQYF
TRBJ1-5 . . TRBV4-3 TGCGCCAGCAGCCCCGCTAGAGGGAAACAGCCCCAGCATTTT CASSPARGKQPQHF
TRBJ2-1 . . TRBV29-1 TGCAGCGTTGAAGGTTGGTCTAGCCGCTCTACCCACTCGGATGAGCAGTTCTTC CSVEGWSSRSTHSDEQFF
TRBJ2-7 . TRBD1 TRBV29-1 TGCAGCGCCGTAGGGACAGGGATCAACGAGCAGTACTTC CSAVGTGINEQYF
TRBJ2-5 . TRBD1 TRBV5-4 TGTGCCAGCAGCACCCGGACAGGAGGAGAGACCCAGTACTTC CASSTRTGGETQYF
TRBJ1-2 once . TRBV2 TGTGCCAGCAGTGAAGGGGGCCCGGGGAGGGGTCATGGCTACACCTTC CASSEGGPGRGHGYTF
TRBJ2-3 . . TRBV5-1 TGCGCCAGCAGCTTGGTACAGAGCACAGATACGCAGTATTTT CASSLVQSTDTQYF
TRBJ2-3 . TRBD1 TRBV5-1 TGCGCCAGCAGCTTGGAACAGGGGGCCGGGGATACGCAGTATTTT CASSLEQGAGDTQYF
TRBJ1-3 once . TRBV5-1 TGCGCCAGCAGCTTGGGGAACTCTGGAAACACCATATATTTT CASSLGNSGNTIYF
TRBJ2-1 . TRBD2 TRBV7-3 TGTGCCAGCAGCTTAGGGACTAGCGGGAGGGCCTTGAACCCCAATGAGCAGTTCTTC CASSLGTSGRALNPNEQFF
TRBJ2-7 once TRBD2 TRBV7-2 TGTGCCAGCAGCCCTCGACTAGCGGGAGGTTGGTCCTACGAGCAGTACTTC CASSPRLAGGWSYEQYF
TRBJ2-7 . TRBD1 TRBV11-2 TGTGCCAGCAGCACAGGGGCGTCCTACGAGCAGTACTTC CASSTGASYEQYF
TRBJ2-1 . . TRBV18 TGTGCCAGCATGACTAGTCAACCGTACAATGAGCAGTTCTTC CASMTSQPYNEQFF
TRBJ1-5 . . TRBV7-8 TGTGCCAGCAGCTTAGGAGGGGGTCAGCCCCAGCATTTT CASSLGGGQPQHF
TRBJ2-7 . TRBD2 TRBV7-2 TGTGCCAGCAGCCCCCGGACTAGCGGGGGAAACGAGCAGTACTTC CASSPRTSGGNEQYF
TRBJ1-2 . . TRBV19 TGTGCCAGTAGTATAGATCTGTCACAGAGCTATGGCTACACCTTC CASSIDLSQSYGYTF
TRBJ2-7 . . TRBV7-2 TGTGCCAGCAGCTTTATCCGGGGGTCCTACGAGCAGTACTTC CASSFIRGSYEQYF
TRBJ1-2 . . TRBV28 TGTGCCAGCAGTTTTAAGGTCGCCAAGGGCATCTATGGCTACACCTTC CASSFKVAKGIYGYTF
TRBJ2-7 . . TRBV6-1 TGTGCCAGTATCTTGGAGGTCGGCGAGCAGTACTTC CASILEVGEQYF
TRBJ2-1 . TRBD2 TRBV6-5 TGTGCCAGCAGTTACGCCCTAGCGGGAGTAGGTGAGCAGTTCTTC CASSYALAGVGEQFF
TRBJ1-4 . . TRBV19 TGTGCCAGTAGTAGGACAGTTGGGGGAAAACTGTTTTTT CASSRTVGGKLFF
TRBJ2-1 once TRBD1 TRBV5-1 TGCGCCAGCAGCTTGCAAGGGACAGGGGGCTATGAGCAGTTCTTC CASSLQGTGGYEQFF
TRBJ2-7 . TRBD2 TRBV4-1 TGCGCCAGCAGCCAAGAAGGTAGCGGGAGCGGTAGTTCCTACGAGCAGTACTTC CASSQEGSGSGSSYEQYF
TRBJ2-7 once TRBD1 TRBV29-1 TGCAGCGTCCGGGACAGCTACTACGAGCAGTACTTC CSVRDSYYEQYF
TRBJ1-1 . . TRBV27 TGTGCCAGCAGTTTACGGCAGAAGAACACTGAAGCTTTCTTT CASSLRQKNTEAFF
TRBJ1-1 . . TRBV19 TGTGCCAGTAGTTGGCTCGGGAACACTGAAGCTTTCTTT CASSWLGNTEAFF
TRBJ1-1 . . TRBV5-1 TGCGCCAGCAGCTTACGGGGAAAGGGCGGCACTGAAGCTTTCTTT CASSLRGKGGTEAFF
TRBJ2-1 . . TRBV5-1 TGCGCCAGCAGCTTGACCGAGAGCTCCTACAATGAGCAGTTCTTC CASSLTESSYNEQFF
TRBJ2-2 . TRBD1 TRBV5-1 TGCGCCAGCAGCTTGGGACAGGGGGCCACCGGGGAGCTGTTTTTT CASSLGQGATGELFF
TRBJ2-3 . . TRBV5-4 TGTGCCAGCAGCTTGGAGCTCCCCGATACGCAGTATTTT CASSLELPDTQYF
TRBJ2-6 . TRBD2 TRBV7-8 TGTGCCAGCTCGAGCGGGAGGGCGTGGGGGGCCAACGTCCTGACTTTC CASSSGRAWGANVLTF
TRBJ2-7 . . TRBV6-5 TGTGCCAGCAGTTACTTTCGTAATGGAGCCTCCGAGCAGTACTTC CASSYFRNGASEQYF
TRBJ2-1 . TRBD1 TRBV6-1 TGTGCCAGCAGACATACAGGGGGCCCCTACAATGAGCAGTTCTTC CASRHTGGPYNEQFF
TRBJ2-5 . . TRBV29-1 TGCAGCGTTGCAAAGGAGGCTGGGACCCAGTACTTC CSVAKEAGTQYF
TRBJ1-1 . . TRBV18 TGTGCCAGCTCGTCGATGAACACTGAAGCTTTCTTT CASSSMNTEAFF
TRBJ1-5 . . TRBV30 TGTGCCTGGAGCCTCTCTTGGGGCCAGCCCCAGCATTTT CAWSLSWGQPQHF
TRBJ2-7 . TRBD2 TRBV5-6 TGTGCCAGCAGCTTCGGACTAGCGGGAGTGAACTCAGACGAGCAGTACTTC CASSFGLAGVNSDEQYF